Listed here is a single TCR beta chain. Deep level was the assay's run setting. Investigators spread the genomic DNA of each subset evenly over several immunoSEQ plates. The data were produced by immunoSEQ multiplex PCR, yet TCRdb's version contains in-frame clones alone and is incomplete. This sample carries millions of clones, about 95% of them seen once, and the ten largest clones take approximately 0.13%. This sample stems from a study of shared clonotypes between healthy human individuals. The sample was naive CD4+ T cells sorted from blood. As to subset: CD45RA+ positively selected. The origin of this receptor is a man aged 18 to 29 in good health.

The CDR3, as DNA: TGTGCCAGCAGCCTACAGGGGGCGGTATACGAGCAGTACTTC. It specifies CASSLQGAVYEQYF. The J gene is TRBJ2-7, the V gene TRBV7-6; 9 bases are a match to TRBD1. The CDR3 contains 14 residues. Germline CDR1 reads SGHVS; CDR2 reads FNYEAQ. Unmatched junction bases numbered 6, after V lost 5 bases and J lost 4 bases. The variable domain in full, completed from reference TRBV7-6 and TRBJ2-7, reads GAGVSQSPRYKVTKRGQDVALRCDPISGHVSLYWYRQALGQGPEFLTYFNYEAQQDKSGLPNDRFSAERPEGSISTLTIQRTEQRDSAMYRCASSLQGAVYEQYFGPGTRLTVT.